The 11 T cell receptor beta chains listed next were all sequenced from one sample in a study of beta chain features in type 1 diabetes. The whole isolated RNA underwent reverse transcription, so sequencing captured expressed TCRB transcripts. The assay was immunoSEQ multiplex PCR, and TCRdb's table has in-frame clones only and misses some. Of approximately 140,000 clones listed, about 9.1% are singletons. The sequenced sample consisted of central memory CD4+ T cells from blood. The receptors come from a woman in her 40s in good health.

In DNA, the CDR3 is TGTGCCAGCCTTAATGGGGCGGCAAGAAACATTCAGTACTTC. Its protein product is CASLNGAARNIQYF. The chain carries TRBV6-6 and TRBJ2-4; TRBD1 might be the D (5 bases). V lost 8 bases and J 6 bases, leaving 17 bases between the germline ends. This CDR3 has 14 amino acids. Germline values: CDR1 MNHNY, CDR2 SVGAGI (reference sequence).

This clone was seen a handful of times. The chain is built from TRBV15 and TRBJ1-2; 11 nucleotides agree with TRBD1. Trimming cost V 0 bases and J 12 bases; bases outside gene matches: 6. The CDR3 length is 14 residues. In germline, CDR1 is LNHNV, CDR2 YYDKDF (reference sequence). The CDR3 DNA reads TGTGCCACCAGCAGAGATTGGACAGGGGGCGCCCACACCTTC. This translates into CATSRDWTGGAHTF.

This clone was seen a few times. The J gene is TRBJ2-5, the V gene TRBV1; the DNA was not compared with TRBD1, the D call given in the table. TRBV1 is noted as a pseudogene. CDR3 length: 17 amino acids. The CDR3 bases are TGCACCAGCAGCCGCCTGACCCGAGGACAGGACCAAGAGACCCAGTACTTC. It specifies CTSSRLTRGQDQETQYF.

This clone was seen a few times. The chain carries TRBV14 and TRBJ2-5; tentatively, D is TRBD1 (5 bases). Deletions cut 0 bases from V and 3 bases from J, with 17 bases between. Germline CDR1 reads SGHDN; CDR2 reads FVKESK. This CDR3 is built from 17 residues. CDR3 amino acids: CASSQEQPGRAKETQYF. The CDR3 region has the DNA TGTGCCAGCAGCCAAGAACAACCAGGCAGGGCTAAAGAGACCCAGTACTTC.

This clone was observed a few times. The CDR3: CASSLPLTGASTDTQYF. Written as DNA, the CDR3 is TGCGCCAGCAGCTTGCCATTGACAGGGGCGAGCACAGATACGCAGTATTTT. J is TRBJ2-3 and V is TRBV5-1, with 8 bases identical to TRBD1. The CDR3 extends over 17 amino acids. The trim removed 1 base at V and 0 bases at J, leaving 7 bases unmatched. CDR1 is SGHRS and CDR2 is YFSETQ in the germline V gene.

The chain employs TRBV18 and TRBJ1-4; no clear D gene. Germline values: CDR1 KGHSH, CDR2 LQKENI. With 1 base removed from V and 0 bases from J, the gap between germline ends came to 6 bases. This CDR3 has 15 residues. The CDR3: CASSPQAATNEKLFF. The CDR3 DNA reads as TGTGCCAGCTCACCACAAGCCGCAACTAATGAAAAACTGTTTTTT.

Turning to this clone: The sample has other DNA sequences that encode this CDR3 too. The V and J genes are TRBV7-2 and TRBJ2-1; 7 bases agree with TRBD1. The length of the CDR3 is 13 residues. J was trimmed by 7 bases and V by 1 base; bases with no gene match: 1. From germline, CDR1 is SGHTA and CDR2 FQGNSA. The CDR3 sequence is CASSLDRGNEQFF. The CDR3 DNA sequence: TGTGCCAGCAGCTTAGACAGGGGAAATGAGCAGTTCTTC.

A few counts support this clone. The V and J genes are TRBV11-2 and TRBJ2-1; 9 bases are a match to TRBD2. The CDR3 sequence is 17 residues long. V was clipped by 5 bases and J by 6 bases; unmatched bases: 14. Germline CDR1 is SGHAT and CDR2 is FQNNGV. CDR3 residues: CASSVTPAGGDRNEQFF. The CDR3, as DNA: TGTGCCAGCAGCGTTACCCCGGCGGGGGGGGACCGCAATGAGCAGTTCTTC.

This clone has a handful of counts. The V gene is TRBV6-6, the J gene TRBJ2-5, with 12 bases fitting TRBD1. With 8 bases clipped from V and 5 bases from J, the junction kept 6 bases outside the gene matches. The CDR3 spans 14 residues. Germline V lookup: CDR1 MNHNY, CDR2 SVGAGI (reference sequence). DNA of the CDR3: TGTGCCAGCCAATGGGACAGGGGGCATGAGACCCAGTACTTC. Translation: CASQWDRGHETQYF.

The genes are TRBV2 and TRBJ2-7; 12 bases map to TRBD2. J gave up 4 bases and V 7 bases, and 5 bases lay outside the gene matches. Germline assignment: CDR1 SNHLY and CDR2 FYNNEI. This CDR3 is built from 14 residues. The CDR3 is CASTRTSGEYEQYF. The CDR3 DNA sequence: TGTGCCAGCACCCGGACTAGCGGGGAGTACGAGCAGTACTTC.

CDR3 sequence (DNA): TGTGCCAGCAGCTTGGGTGGCGGGGGGGCATTGCGAGATACGCAGTATTTT. Translating gives CASSLGGGGALRDTQYF. This sequence joins TRBV5-6 and TRBJ2-3; 9 nucleotides agree with TRBD2. The CDR3 contains 17 residues. CDR1 SGHDT and CDR2 YYEEEE come from the germline V gene. J gave up 5 bases and V 0 bases, and 10 bases lay outside the gene matches.